This T cell receptor (beta chain) was documented in a study of cytomegalovirus exposure and HLA in healthy donors. Study context: A previous analysis identified approximately 120 million unique TCR beta sequences derived from some 170 million T cells. Study-wide results and limits: HLA allele associations emerged for 16,951 TCR beta sequences in a later analysis, at 0.05 false discovery rate. Sequencing artifact likely explains a cluster of highly shared sequence variants. Associated with cytomegalovirus, according to the listing, were 164 TCR beta chains.

The PCR contained 60 Vbeta and 13 Jbeta primers. Here immunoSEQ multiplex PCR was the method, and the copy in TCRdb shows in-frame clones only, minus some. This sample has 90,000 to 100,000 clones; under 75% occur once, and the top ten carry about 1.3%. V trimming: 5 bases; J trimming: 1 base; junction bases outside the gene matches: 8. Germline V gene data show CDR1 as KGHSH and CDR2 as LQKENI. There are 16 residues in the CDR3. As regards this clone: The antigen is undetermined.

The sample was PBMCs. The chain is built from TRBV18 and TRBJ2-3; 8 bases agree with TRBD2. The clonotype comes from a female donor in good health and CMV-seronegative. CDR3 amino acids: CASSSLAGGRTDTQYF. CDR3 bases: TGTGCCAGCTCATCCCTCGCGGGGGGCCGCACAGATACGCAGTATTTT.